This TCR beta chain was sequenced for a study of memory CD4+ T cells and cytomegalovirus serostatus. In the authors' methods: After removing out-of-frame reads, 2 million to 2.5 million distinct TCRbeta sequences remained. Here immunoSEQ multiplex PCR was the method, and the copy in TCRdb shows in-frame clones only, minus some. V and J calls and clone size come straight from that table; D and trimming were deduced from the DNA. The sample includes approximately 63,000 clones, less than 85% of them seen just once. This CDR3 has 15 residues. V gave up 0 bases and J gave up 4 bases, with 12 bases separating them. Germline V gene sequence: CDR1 SGHTA, CDR2 FQGNSA. The sort gate was single viable CD3+CD4+CD8-CD45RO+ cells for memory CD4+ T cells.

The TCR was taken from an adult in good health and CMV-seronegative. Some clones in this sample may be carry-over from other donors' samples. Source material: memory CD4+ T cells from blood. The genes are TRBV7-2 and TRBJ1-2, with D possibly matching TRBD1 (6 bases). CDR3 sequence reads: CASSLAPGAGYGYTF. The DNA for the CDR3 is TGTGCCAGCAGCTTAGCGCCGGGGGCAGGCTATGGCTACACCTTC.